The entry below describes one TCR beta chain. In the original workflow: Amplifying reference gene primers gave estimates of nucleated cell counts. The data were produced by immunoSEQ multiplex PCR, yet TCRdb's version contains in-frame clones alone and is incomplete. V and J calls and clone size come straight from that table; D and trimming were deduced from the DNA. Here the sample spans tens of thousands of clones, about 91% being singletons. This entry comes from a study of blood T cell repertoires in COVID-19. Study summary: From the United States, Italy and Spain came samples of acute and convalescent COVID-19. PBMCs, B-cell-depleted T cells, or T cells were the source of the cDNA or gDNA that made up the material.

Sequencing was done on a sample of peripheral blood. The sequence derives from a man in his fifties or sixties with acute or convalescent COVID-19.

The CDR3 nucleotides read TGTGCCAGCAGTGAAAGGACAGTCTCGGGCAATCAGCCCCAGCATTTT. It translates to CASSERTVSGNQPQHF. V gene TRBV6-1 combines with J gene TRBJ1-5; TRBD1 might be the D (6 bases). The CDR3 has 16 residues. Germline-derived CDR1 and CDR2 are MNHNS and SASEGT. V lost 2 bases and J lost 2, with 13 bases in between.